Listed below are T cell receptor beta chains from one sample, sequenced in a study of CD8+ T cells in alopecia areata. The method was immunoSEQ multiplex PCR; TCRdb's version includes in-frame clones alone and lacks a portion of them. This sample has roughly 100,000 clones, with 65% to 90% found just once. The material sequenced was CD8+ T cells sorted from blood, taken between weeks 30 and 35, from a patient treated with tofacitinib. These receptors were obtained from a human donor with alopecia areata. CDR3s include the opening cysteine and the closing phenylalanine or tryptophan. D genes are given only for firm matches. Rows give clone size only sometimes, using once, few, many, or a class for an expanded clone.

>NA|TRBV7-9|TRBJ2-7|TRBD1
CASSLPDRVDEQYF
TGTGCCAGCAGCTTACCGGACAGGGTGGACGAGCAGTACTTC
>NA|TRBV27|TRBJ1-2|NA
CASSLSGKGPLYGYTF
TGTGCCAGCAGTTTATCGGGGAAAGGGCCCCTCTATGGCTACACCTTC
>NA|TRBV27|TRBJ2-3|NA
CASSSRADTQYF
TGTGCCAGCAGTTCGCGGGCCGATACGCAGTATTTT
>NA|TRBV4-2|TRBJ2-3|NA
CASSQDRIGLLSDTQYF
TGTGCCAGCAGCCAAGATCGTATTGGACTTTTATCAGATACGCAGTATTTT
>NA|TRBV27|TRBJ1-1|TRBD1
CASSLRYRGGKGTEAFF
TGTGCCAGCAGTCTCAGATACAGGGGAGGTAAGGGCACTGAAGCTTTCTTT
>NA|TRBV9|TRBJ2-1|NA
CASSGIDEQFF
TGTGCCAGCAGCGGAATCGATGAGCAGTTCTTC
>NA|TRBV2|TRBJ2-1|NA
CASSPASYRESYNEQFF
TGTGCCAGCAGCCCCGCTTCTTATCGGGAGAGCTACAATGAGCAGTTCTTC
>NA|TRBV29-1|TRBJ2-7|TRBD1
CSVEDRGSYEQYF
TGCAGCGTGGAGGACAGGGGCTCCTACGAGCAGTACTTC
>NA|TRBV27|TRBJ2-7|NA
CASSPGLGGYEQYF
TGTGCCAGCAGCCCAGGTCTCGGTGGCTACGAGCAGTACTTC
>once|TRBV7-9|TRBJ2-1|NA
CASSSGPDNEQFF
TGTGCCAGCAGTTCGGGGCCAGACAATGAGCAGTTCTTC
>NA|TRBV7-9|TRBJ1-1|TRBD1
CASSSQGVAFF
TGTGCCAGCAGTTCACAGGGGGTGGCTTTCTTT
>NA|TRBV6-5|TRBJ2-3|NA
CASSYGFPATDTQYF
TGTGCCAGCAGTTACGGCTTTCCAGCTACGGATACGCAGTATTTT
>NA|TRBV2|TRBJ2-7|NA
CASTALTLSYEQYF
TGTGCCAGCACCGCCTTGACACTTTCCTACGAGCAGTACTTC
>NA|TRBV27|TRBJ2-7|NA
CASSLTSSYEQYF
TGTGCCAGCAGCTTGACTAGCTCCTACGAGCAGTACTTC
>NA|TRBV5-6|TRBJ2-6|NA
CASSLALSGANVLTF
TGTGCCAGCAGCTTGGCCCTGTCTGGGGCCAACGTCCTGACTTTC
>NA|TRBV11-2|TRBJ2-1|NA
CASSLGDPSGGEQFF
TGTGCCAGCAGCTTAGGGGACCCCAGTGGGGGTGAGCAGTTCTTC
>NA|TRBV7-9|TRBJ1-6|TRBD1
CASSSGTGIFHF
TGTGCCAGCAGCTCCGGGACAGGGATTTTCCACTTT
>NA|TRBV30|TRBJ1-2|TRBD1
CAWDHQGVRNYGYTF
TGTGCCTGGGATCACCAGGGGGTCCGCAACTATGGCTACACCTTC
>once|TRBV4-1|TRBJ2-7|TRBD1
CASSHTPGQEHYEQYF
TGCGCCAGCAGCCACACCCCGGGACAGGAACACTACGAGCAGTACTTC
>once|TRBV19|TRBJ2-2|TRBD2
CASSIGLAGGPLPGELFF
TGTGCCAGTAGTATCGGACTAGCGGGAGGGCCGTTACCCGGGGAGCTGTTTTTT
>once|TRBV19|TRBJ2-5|TRBD1
CASSPDREGQETQYF
TGTGCCAGTAGCCCGGACAGGGAAGGCCAAGAGACCCAGTACTTC
>NA|TRBV7-9|TRBJ2-2|NA
CASSRTANTGELFF
TGTGCCAGCAGCCGGACAGCGAACACCGGGGAGCTGTTTTTT
>NA|TRBV29-1|TRBJ2-3|TRBD1
CSVIRGSTDTQYF
TGCAGCGTCATCAGGGGGTCCACAGATACGCAGTATTTT
>NA|TRBV9|TRBJ1-4|NA
CASSVEGSNDEKLFF
TGTGCCAGCAGCGTAGAGGGTTCTAATGATGAAAAACTGTTTTTT
>NA|TRBV29-1|TRBJ1-1|NA
CSVEGVKGDTEAFF
TGCAGCGTGGAAGGGGTTAAGGGGGACACTGAAGCTTTCTTT
>NA|TRBV9|TRBJ1-5|NA
CASSGGTYGQPQHF
TGTGCCAGCAGCGGCGGGACGTACGGACAGCCCCAGCATTTT
>NA|TRBV27|TRBJ1-2|NA
CASSLAKGIAYGYTF
TGTGCCAGCAGTTTAGCGAAGGGTATTGCGTATGGCTACACCTTC
>NA|TRBV27|TRBJ2-7|TRBD1
CASSSPGTGGWEQYF
TGTGCCAGCAGTTCCCCCGGGACAGGGGGATGGGAGCAGTACTTC